Listed below are T cell receptor beta chains from one sample, sequenced in a study of cytomegalovirus exposure and HLA in healthy donors. Generated by immunoSEQ multiplex PCR, the TCRdb table keeps only in-frame clones and is missing some. In all, the sample yields approximately 210,000 clones. Sequencing was done on a sample of PBMCs. The receptors were gathered from a woman aged 25 to 45 in good health and CMV-seropositive. Each CDR3 is given with its conserved first and last residue. The order of the fields is D gene, J gene, V gene, CDR3 DNA, CDR3 protein. The D gene is left open where the match is weak.

D gene: TRBD1
J gene: TRBJ1-2
V gene: TRBV11-2
CDR3 DNA: TGTGCCAGCAGCTTCTCGGACAGGGGGCATGACTACACCTTC
CDR3 protein: CASSFSDRGHDYTF

D gene: .
J gene: TRBJ2-7
V gene: TRBV7-8
CDR3 DNA: TGTGCCAGCAGCCCCAACTCTGACTCCTACGAGCAGTACTTC
CDR3 protein: CASSPNSDSYEQYF

D gene: TRBD1
J gene: TRBJ1-2
V gene: TRBV7-4
CDR3 DNA: TGTGCCAGCAGCTTAGGTTTGATACAGGGGGCGGAGGGCTACACCTTC
CDR3 protein: CASSLGLIQGAEGYTF

D gene: TRBD1
J gene: TRBJ2-7
V gene: TRBV6-6
CDR3 DNA: TGCGCCAGCAGTAGGACAGGGGGCGCCTACGAGCAGTACTTC
CDR3 protein: CASSRTGGAYEQYF

D gene: .
J gene: TRBJ2-5
V gene: TRBV7-2
CDR3 DNA: TGTGCCAGCAGCTTAGCGCCCGGGGGGCTTCAAGAGACCCAGTACTTC
CDR3 protein: CASSLAPGGLQETQYF

D gene: .
J gene: TRBJ1-5
V gene: TRBV4-3
CDR3 DNA: TGCGCCAGCAGCCAAGATCGGAGGGGCAATCAGCCCCAGCATTTT
CDR3 protein: CASSQDRRGNQPQHF

D gene: .
J gene: TRBJ1-2
V gene: TRBV28
CDR3 DNA: TGTGCCAGCAGAACAGGGCTAGGCTACTATGGCTACACCTTC
CDR3 protein: CASRTGLGYYGYTF

D gene: TRBD1
J gene: TRBJ2-7
V gene: TRBV7-8
CDR3 DNA: TGTGCCACCTTACCGACAGGGATTAGGTCCTACGAGCAGTACTTC
CDR3 protein: CATLPTGIRSYEQYF

D gene: TRBD1
J gene: TRBJ2-7
V gene: TRBV2
CDR3 DNA: TGTGCCAGCAAGCAGGACAGGGCTGACGAGCAGTACTTC
CDR3 protein: CASKQDRADEQYF

D gene: TRBD1
J gene: TRBJ2-1
V gene: TRBV18
CDR3 DNA: TGTGCCAGCTCACCAGGGACAGGGGCTGTCGATGAGCAGTTCTTC
CDR3 protein: CASSPGTGAVDEQFF

D gene: TRBD1
J gene: TRBJ1-5
V gene: TRBV28
CDR3 DNA: TGTGCCAGCAGTTTATCGGTTATAGTAGGGGGCGGGCAGCCCCAGCATTTT
CDR3 protein: CASSLSVIVGGGQPQHF

D gene: .
J gene: TRBJ1-4
V gene: TRBV2
CDR3 DNA: TGTGCCAGCAGTGAAGCGGCAGGGTATGAAAAACTGTTTTTT
CDR3 protein: CASSEAAGYEKLFF

D gene: .
J gene: TRBJ1-3
V gene: TRBV25-1
CDR3 DNA: TGTGCCAGCAGTGAATACGAGGGTTCGGCGGGAAACACCATATATTTT
CDR3 protein: CASSEYEGSAGNTIYF

D gene: TRBD1
J gene: TRBJ2-7
V gene: TRBV15
CDR3 DNA: TGTGCCACCAGCAGAGAGCCGCCAGGGACAGGGGGCGCCTACGAGCAGTACTTC
CDR3 protein: CATSREPPGTGGAYEQYF

D gene: .
J gene: TRBJ1-2
V gene: TRBV4-2
CDR3 DNA: TGTGCCAGCAGCCAAGAGGGGGGACCCTATGGCTACACCTTC
CDR3 protein: CASSQEGGPYGYTF

D gene: .
J gene: TRBJ2-7
V gene: TRBV2
CDR3 DNA: TGTGCCAGCTACAATCCGGACAGTTTGTCTGAGCAGTACTTC
CDR3 protein: CASYNPDSLSEQYF

D gene: TRBD1
J gene: TRBJ1-4
V gene: TRBV12-5
CDR3 DNA: TGTGCTAGCGGTTTGGCCGCGTCCCGGGACAGTAATGAAAAACTGTTTTTT
CDR3 protein: CASGLAASRDSNEKLFF

D gene: .
J gene: TRBJ1-5
V gene: TRBV19
CDR3 DNA: TGTGCCAGTAGTATGTTGGTGGGCAGATATCAGCCCCAGCATTTT
CDR3 protein: CASSMLVGRYQPQHF

D gene: TRBD2
J gene: TRBJ2-7
V gene: TRBV9
CDR3 DNA: TGTGCCAGCAGCGTGAGGGGAGGGGCGGGGTACGAGCAGTACTTC
CDR3 protein: CASSVRGGAGYEQYF

D gene: .
J gene: TRBJ2-7
V gene: TRBV4-1
CDR3 DNA: TGCGCCAGCAGCCAAGATCCGGGGGTGCCCTCCTACGAGCAGTACTTC
CDR3 protein: CASSQDPGVPSYEQYF

D gene: .
J gene: TRBJ1-5
V gene: TRBV19
CDR3 DNA: TGTGCCAGTAGTCCTAGGGGTGGCAATCAGCCCCAGCATTTT
CDR3 protein: CASSPRGGNQPQHF

D gene: .
J gene: TRBJ2-7
V gene: TRBV18
CDR3 DNA: TGTGCCAGCTCCCCCATTGGGGCTAGCGTTGCCGAGCAGTACTTC
CDR3 protein: CASSPIGASVAEQYF

D gene: TRBD1
J gene: TRBJ2-5
V gene: TRBV18
CDR3 DNA: TGTGCCAGCTCAGGTCCAGAACAGGGGGCTCCCAAGACCCAGTACTTC
CDR3 protein: CASSGPEQGAPKTQYF

D gene: .
J gene: TRBJ1-1
V gene: TRBV4-3
CDR3 DNA: TGCGCCAGCAGCCAAGATCTGAGCCTTCTGAACACTGAAGCTTTCTTT
CDR3 protein: CASSQDLSLLNTEAFF

D gene: .
J gene: TRBJ1-4
V gene: TRBV7-8
CDR3 DNA: TGTGCCAGCAGCTTAGGGGTGACAGAGTATGAAAAACTGTTTTTT
CDR3 protein: CASSLGVTEYEKLFF

D gene: .
J gene: TRBJ1-6
V gene: TRBV14
CDR3 DNA: TGTGCCAGCAGACAAGATTTAGGGGTTTCACCCCTCCACTTT
CDR3 protein: CASRQDLGVSPLHF

D gene: TRBD1
J gene: TRBJ2-3
V gene: TRBV29-1
CDR3 DNA: TGCAGCGTCCGATATACCGGGACAGCGTGGACAGATACGCAGTATTTT
CDR3 protein: CSVRYTGTAWTDTQYF

D gene: TRBD1
J gene: TRBJ1-2
V gene: TRBV5-1
CDR3 DNA: TGCGCCAGCAGCGACAGGGTTAACTATGGCTACACCTTC
CDR3 protein: CASSDRVNYGYTF

D gene: .
J gene: TRBJ2-3
V gene: TRBV19
CDR3 DNA: TGTGCCAGTAGTACGCTCTTGTCGGGAGTGACCACAGATACGCAGTATTTT
CDR3 protein: CASSTLLSGVTTDTQYF

D gene: TRBD1
J gene: TRBJ2-3
V gene: TRBV2
CDR3 DNA: TGTGCCAGCAGTGACGTCAGGGGGACAGATACGCAGTATTTT
CDR3 protein: CASSDVRGTDTQYF

D gene: TRBD1
J gene: TRBJ1-4
V gene: TRBV10-3
CDR3 DNA: TGTGCCATCAGTCCGGGACAGGGGGTTAGTAGCCCGATTGCAACTAATGAAAAACTGTTTTTT
CDR3 protein: CAISPGQGVSSPIATNEKLFF

D gene: .
J gene: TRBJ2-6
V gene: TRBV9
CDR3 DNA: TGTGCCAGCAGCCCCCGGGGCTCTGGGGCCAACGTCCTGACTTTC
CDR3 protein: CASSPRGSGANVLTF

D gene: TRBD2
J gene: TRBJ2-7
V gene: TRBV7-2
CDR3 DNA: TGTGCCAGCAGCCGATCTCAGGGTGGGGGGGCCTACGAGCAGTACTTC
CDR3 protein: CASSRSQGGGAYEQYF

D gene: .
J gene: TRBJ2-7
V gene: TRBV10-3
CDR3 DNA: TGTGCCATCAGTGAGTCCCGGGGAACTACCTACGAGCAGTACTTC
CDR3 protein: CAISESRGTTYEQYF

D gene: .
J gene: TRBJ1-2
V gene: TRBV27
CDR3 DNA: TGTGCCAGCAGTCGCCCGGGGGGCCACTATGGCTACACCTTC
CDR3 protein: CASSRPGGHYGYTF

D gene: TRBD2
J gene: TRBJ2-1
V gene: TRBV5-1
CDR3 DNA: TGCGCCAGCAGCTTGTCTAGCGGGAGCTTCCACAATGAGCAGTTCTTC
CDR3 protein: CASSLSSGSFHNEQFF

D gene: .
J gene: TRBJ2-7
V gene: TRBV28
CDR3 DNA: TGTGCCAGCAGTTTCGCAGCCTACGAGCAGTACTTC
CDR3 protein: CASSFAAYEQYF

D gene: .
J gene: TRBJ1-5
V gene: TRBV28
CDR3 DNA: TGTGCCAGCAGTTGGAGGAACGATCAGCCCCAGCATTTT
CDR3 protein: CASSWRNDQPQHF

D gene: TRBD2
J gene: TRBJ2-3
V gene: TRBV7-6
CDR3 DNA: TGTGCCAGCAGCCCCTGGGCTAGCGGGAGCCCTTCCCGCACACACGATACGCAGTATTTT
CDR3 protein: CASSPWASGSPSRTHDTQYF

D gene: TRBD2
J gene: TRBJ2-7
V gene: TRBV18
CDR3 DNA: TGTGCCAGCTCAACGGGACTAGCGAACGAGCAGTACTTC
CDR3 protein: CASSTGLANEQYF

D gene: .
J gene: TRBJ1-2
V gene: TRBV4-1
CDR3 DNA: TGCGCCAGCAGCCAACCCCTGGGACAATCCCTTCTAGGCTACACCTTC
CDR3 protein: CASSQPLGQSLLGYTF

D gene: .
J gene: TRBJ1-6
V gene: TRBV5-1
CDR3 DNA: TGCGCCAGCAGCTTGCAGGGGAAAGTGAATTCACCCCTCCACTTT
CDR3 protein: CASSLQGKVNSPLHF

D gene: .
J gene: TRBJ1-1
V gene: TRBV9
CDR3 DNA: TGTGCCAGCAGCGAGGGCGGACAACCGAACACTGAAGCTTTCTTT
CDR3 protein: CASSEGGQPNTEAFF

D gene: TRBD1
J gene: TRBJ1-2
V gene: TRBV5-1
CDR3 DNA: TGCGCCAGCAGCTTGGCCGGGACAGGCCCCGGCTACACCTTC
CDR3 protein: CASSLAGTGPGYTF

D gene: .
J gene: TRBJ1-2
V gene: TRBV18
CDR3 DNA: TGTGCCAGCTCACCACCGGGGACTTCATGGGGCTATGGCTACACCTTC
CDR3 protein: CASSPPGTSWGYGYTF

D gene: TRBD1
J gene: TRBJ1-6
V gene: TRBV6-1
CDR3 DNA: TGTGCCAGCAGTCCGCGGACAGGGGGGGCGGCCCTCCACTTT
CDR3 protein: CASSPRTGGAALHF

D gene: .
J gene: TRBJ1-5
V gene: TRBV6-5
CDR3 DNA: TGTGCCAGCACCCAACCGGACAAAGATCAGCCCCAGCATTTT
CDR3 protein: CASTQPDKDQPQHF